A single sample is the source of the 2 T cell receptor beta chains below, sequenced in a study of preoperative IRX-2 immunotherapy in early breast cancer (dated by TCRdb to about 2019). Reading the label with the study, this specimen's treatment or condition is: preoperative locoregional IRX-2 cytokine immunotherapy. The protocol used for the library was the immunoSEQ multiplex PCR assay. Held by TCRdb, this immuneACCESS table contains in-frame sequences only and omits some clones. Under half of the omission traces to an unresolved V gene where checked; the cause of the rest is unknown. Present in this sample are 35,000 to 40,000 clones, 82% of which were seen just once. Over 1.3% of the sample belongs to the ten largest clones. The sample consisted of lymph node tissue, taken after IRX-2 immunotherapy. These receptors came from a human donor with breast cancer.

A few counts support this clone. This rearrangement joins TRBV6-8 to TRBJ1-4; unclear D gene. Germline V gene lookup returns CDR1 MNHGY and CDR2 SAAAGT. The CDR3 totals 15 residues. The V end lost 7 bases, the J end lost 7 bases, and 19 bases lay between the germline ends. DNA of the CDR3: TGTGCCAGCACCGTATTCATCGTCGAACCTGAAAAACTGTTTTTT. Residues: CASTVFIVEPEKLFF.

The CDR3 DNA follows: TGTGCCAGCAGCTTTTCGCGGAGCCTGAATGAGCAGTTCTTC. Its protein product is CASSFSRSLNEQFF. This sequence joins TRBV7-1 and TRBJ2-1; no clear D. TRBV7-1 is reported as an ORF; its role is uncertain. The CDR3 length is 14 residues. With 4 bases removed from V and 7 bases from J, the gap between germline ends came to 14 bases.